One and the same sample provided the 26 T cell receptor beta chains below, sequenced in a study of T cell responses to AZD1222 COVID-19 vaccine. Using immunoSEQ multiplex PCR, the repertoire was profiled, and TCRdb retains in-frame clones only, with some absent. The table lists 180,000 or so clones, about 86% of them singletons, with around 7.9% in the top ten. The sample in question was peripheral blood, obtained on day 0 of AZD1222 vaccination. The receptor set was obtained from an adult in good health.

This chain joins TRBV11-3 and TRBJ2-7; tentatively, D is TRBD2 (5 bases). The CDR3 contains 14 residues. The V end lost 0 bases, the J end lost 3 bases, and 9 bases lay between the germline ends. Germline V gene data show CDR1 as SGHNT and CDR2 as YENEEA. In DNA, the CDR3 is TGTGCCAGCAGCTTAGAGCCAGGAGGCTACGAGCAGTACTTC. This encodes CASSLEPGGYEQYF.

This chain joins TRBV5-1 and TRBJ2-4, with 9 bases aligning to TRBD1. Germline V gene sequence: CDR1 SGHRS, CDR2 YFSETQ. The CDR3 extends over 17 amino acids. V dropped 4 bases and J dropped 4; count of bases not matched to a gene: 12. The CDR3 loop reads CASSLQSLGQGKNIQYF. CDR3 nucleotide sequence: TGCGCCAGCAGCCTCCAAAGTTTGGGACAGGGAAAAAACATTCAGTACTTC.

This clone is a singleton in its sample. The rearrangement links TRBV28 to TRBJ2-1; 12 nucleotides agree with TRBD1. This CDR3 spans 21 amino acids. Germline CDR1 reads MDHEN; CDR2 reads SYDVKM. V shed 6 bases and J 4 bases; nucleotides not matched to a gene: 22. The DNA of the CDR3 is TGTGCCAGCAGCTCCGAAGGGGGACAGGGGGCATTCCCGCCATGGTACAATGAGCAGTTCTTC. This codes for CASSSEGGQGAFPPWYNEQFF.

This sequence joins TRBV18 and TRBJ1-1, with unresolved D. This CDR3 region has 15 residues. V was pared by 0 bases and J by 10 bases, with 18 bases between. The V gene's germline CDR1 is KGHSH and CDR2 LQKENI. The CDR3 DNA reads as TGTGCCAGCTCACCACCGTCGACCCCGGGCCTTCGAGCTTTCTTT. Its protein product is CASSPPSTPGLRAFF.

The chain recombines TRBV7-2 with TRBJ1-4; D perhaps matches TRBD1 (6 bases). This CDR3 region has 13 residues. Trimming shortened V by 8 bases and J by 8 bases, and 15 bases separated the two germline ends. CDR1 and CDR2 (germline): SGHTA, FQGNSA. This CDR3 is CASGEGVEEKLFF. The DNA for the CDR3 is TGTGCCAGCGGCGAGGGGGTTGAGGAAAAACTGTTTTTT.

This clone showed up just a few times. The chain uses TRBV11-2 and TRBJ1-4, with 8 bases that match TRBD1. CDR3 size: 14 residues. Trimming removed 5 bases from V and 7 bases from J; junction bases left unmatched: 6. Germline V lookup: CDR1 SGHAT, CDR2 FQNNGV. In nucleotides, the CDR3 is TGTGCCAGCAGCCGTATCGGACAGGGTGAAAAACTGTTTTTT. Its translation is CASSRIGQGEKLFF.

This chain links TRBV19 with TRBJ1-4, with a tentative D call TRBD1 (6 bases). The CDR3 spans 14 residues. The germline V and J ends were trimmed by 5 bases and 8 bases, with 15 bases remaining between them. The germline gives CDR1 LNHDA, CDR2 SQIVND (reference sequence). The CDR3 DNA sequence: TGTGCCAGTAGTCAACAGCCACAGGGCGAAAAACTGTTTTTT. Protein product: CASSQQPQGEKLFF.

The gene calls are TRBV6-5 and TRBJ2-7; 9 nucleotides match TRBD1. The germline gives CDR1 MNHEY, CDR2 SVGAGI. Unmatched junction bases numbered 12, after V lost 11 bases and J lost 4 bases. The CDR3 has 14 residues. The chain's CDR3 is CAGDSGTGMYEQYF. The CDR3 DNA reads as TGTGCCGGGGACTCCGGGACAGGGATGTACGAGCAGTACTTC.

The chain links TRBV24-1 to TRBJ2-1; D possibly corresponds to TRBD2 (6 bases). Germline V gene data show CDR1 as KGHDR and CDR2 as SFDVKD. Trimming took 5 bases from V and 7 from J, leaving 11 bases between them. The length of the CDR3 is 13 residues. This CDR3 reads CATSVRGRNEQFF. For the CDR3, the DNA is TGTGCCACCAGTGTGCGGGGCCGGAATGAGCAGTTCTTC.

This clone has a single count. The rearrangement links TRBV5-5 to TRBJ1-2; D is uncertain. V was pared by 1 base and J by 3 bases, with 7 bases between. This CDR3 is 13 amino acids long. Germline CDR1 reads SGHKS; CDR2 reads YYEKEE (reference sequence). The CDR3 here is CASSLSDYYGYTF. DNA of the CDR3: TGTGCCAGCAGCTTGTCCGACTACTATGGCTACACCTTC.

The rearrangement joins TRBV9 to TRBJ1-1, with D possibly being TRBD1 (5 bases). The V and J ends lost 3 bases and 2 bases respectively, with 8 bases between them. The CDR3 runs 13 residues. Per the germline V gene, CDR1 is SGDLS and CDR2 is YYNGEE. In DNA form, the CDR3 reads TGTGCCAGCAGCGCTGGGGGTAACACTGAAGCTTTCTTT. This codes for CASSAGGNTEAFF.

This chain uses TRBV6-2 or TRBV6-3 with TRBJ1-1; D gene unclear. This CDR3 contains 13 residues. With 4 bases removed from V and 4 bases from J, the gap between germline ends came to 10 bases. Germline V lookup: CDR1 MNHEY, CDR2 SVGEGT. The CDR3 protein is CASSSIGSTEAFF. The CDR3, as DNA: TGTGCCAGCAGTTCGATAGGGAGCACTGAAGCTTTCTTT.

This chain joins TRBV27 and TRBJ1-6, with TRBD1 as a possible D gene (6 bases). The V end lost 6 bases, the J end lost 7 bases, and 13 bases lay between the germline ends. The germline CDR1 and CDR2 sequences are MNHEY and SMNVEV (reference sequence). CDR3 size: 14 residues. The CDR3 DNA reads TGTGCCAGCAGCCCCGGGACACGAAATTCACCCCTCCACTTT. This codes for CASSPGTRNSPLHF.

This chain uses TRBV9 with TRBJ2-7; a weak D match, TRBD1 (6 bases). CDR1 and CDR2 (germline): SGDLS, YYNGEE. V lost 2 bases to trimming and J lost 0 bases, with 18 bases between them. The CDR3 length is 17 residues. The CDR3 loop is CASSVGSGDLSSYEQYF. The CDR3 DNA reads TGTGCCAGCAGCGTCGGATCAGGGGACCTTAGCTCCTACGAGCAGTACTTC.

This rearrangement joins TRBV5-6 to TRBJ1-6; D not certain. Germline loops: CDR1 SGHDT, CDR2 YYEEEE. The CDR3 length is 15 residues. V dropped 2 bases and J dropped 2 bases, with 8 bases sitting between them. CDR3 DNA sequence: TGTGCCAGCAGCTTCCGCAGCCCCTATAATTCACCCCTCCACTTT. It encodes CASSFRSPYNSPLHF.

CDR3: CASSARTAYTEAFF. The CDR3 DNA sequence: TGTGCCAGCAGCGCCAGGACAGCCTACACTGAAGCTTTCTTT. This chain joins TRBV7-2 and TRBJ1-1; a weak D match, TRBD1 (6 bases). CDR3 length: 14 amino acids. The germline V and J ends were trimmed by 5 bases and 3 bases, with 13 bases remaining between them. CDR1 is SGHTA, CDR2 FQGNSA, per germline.

Turning to this clone: Its ends do not fully match the called genes, so a read error is possible. The chain recombines TRBV18 with TRBJ1-3; D might be TRBD1 (5 bases). Looked up from germline, CDR1 is KGHSH and CDR2 is LQKENI. This CDR3 comprises 14 residues. The CDR3 loop reads CASSPAQGGDTIYF. Here the CDR3 DNA reads TGTGCCAGCTCACCAGCGCAGGGTGGAGACACCATATATTTT.

The V call is TRBV5-1, the J call TRBJ2-7; 8 bases line up with TRBD1. The V and J ends lost 4 bases and 4 bases, in that order; junction bases with no gene match: 10. The germline V gene has CDR1 SGHRS and CDR2 YFSETQ. The CDR3 sequence is 15 residues long. CDR3 loop: CASSTTGVTEYEQYF. Here the CDR3 DNA reads TGCGCCAGCAGCACGACAGGGGTGACTGAGTACGAGCAGTACTTC.

This chain joins TRBV7-8 and TRBJ1-5; D not certain. Trimming took 5 bases from V and 9 from J, leaving 17 bases between them. This CDR3 has 14 residues. The germline V gene has CDR1 SGHVS and CDR2 FQNEAQ. DNA for the CDR3: TGTGCCAGCAGCCAGAGTTCAGGCGCACCGCCCCAGCATTTT. Amino acids: CASSQSSGAPPQHF. Drawing the rest from reference TRBV7-8 and TRBJ1-5, the complete variable domain is GAGVSQSPRYKVAKRGQDVALRCDPISGHVSLFWYQQALGQGPEFLTYFQNEAQLDKSGLPSDRFFAERPEGSVSTLKIQRTQQEDSAVYLCASSQSSGAPPQHFGDGTRLSIL.

The chain recombines TRBV7-3 with TRBJ2-6; a possible D gene is TRBD1 (6 bases). Per the germline V gene, CDR1 is SGHTA and CDR2 is FQGTGA. The CDR3 spans 17 residues. V was trimmed by 5 bases and J by 0 bases, leaving 14 bases between them. In nucleotides, the CDR3 is TGTGCCAGCAGCCTTGAGGACAGCCTCTCTGGGGCCAACGTCCTGACTTTC. Translation: CASSLEDSLSGANVLTF.

V usage is TRBV9 and J usage is TRBJ1-4; D possibly corresponds to TRBD1 (6 bases). Germline CDR1 reads SGDLS; CDR2 reads YYNGEE. The CDR3 consists of 14 residues. The V gene lost 2 bases and the J gene lost 8 bases, with 13 bases spanning the gap. The CDR3 region has the DNA TGTGCCAGCAGCGTTGGCAGGGGTGAAGAAAAACTGTTTTTT. It encodes CASSVGRGEEKLFF.

This clone came up a few times. This sequence joins TRBV6-5 and TRBJ2-7; D is uncertain. The CDR3 consists of 12 residues. The germline CDR1 and CDR2 sequences are MNHEY and SVGAGI. V lost 8 bases and J 2 bases, leaving 10 bases between the germline ends. CDR3 sequence: CASEGSAYEQYF. The CDR3 nucleotides are TGTGCCAGCGAAGGGTCCGCCTACGAGCAGTACTTC.

The chain uses TRBV2 and TRBJ2-7; 8 nucleotides match TRBD2. V lost 6 bases and J lost 3; bases outside the gene matches: 10. Germline CDR1 reads SNHLY; CDR2 reads FYNNEI. This CDR3 contains 15 residues. CDR3 amino acids: CASRVTSGLDYEQYF. The DNA for the CDR3 is TGTGCCAGCAGGGTTACTAGCGGTTTGGACTACGAGCAGTACTTC.

V usage is TRBV10-2 and J usage is TRBJ2-7; 9 bases agree with TRBD1. The CDR3 runs 14 residues. The V segment lost 9 bases and the J segment 2 bases; nucleotides outside the gene matches: 8. Germline V lookup: CDR1 WSHSY, CDR2 SAAADI. CDR3 protein: CASTSGTGPYEQYF. In DNA form, the CDR3 reads TGCGCCAGTACCTCCGGGACAGGGCCCTACGAGCAGTACTTC.

CDR3 in amino acids: CASSRGTGELFF. DNA for the CDR3: TGTGCCAGCAGCCGAGGGACCGGGGAGCTGTTTTTT. This chain connects TRBV7-2 to TRBJ2-2, with D possibly TRBD2 on 5 matching bases. Germline V gives CDR1 SGHTA, CDR2 FQGNSA. The CDR3 extends over 12 amino acids. Trimming removed 5 bases from V and 5 bases from J, with 6 bases in between. The whole variable domain, filled in from reference TRBV7-2 and TRBJ2-2, reads GAGVSQSPSNKVTEKGKDVELRCDPISGHTALYWYRQSLGQGLEFLIYFQGNSAPDKSGLPSDRFSAERTGGSVSTLTIQRTQQEDSAVYLCASSRGTGELFFGEGSRLTVL.

This rearrangement joins TRBV9 to TRBJ2-3; 7 bases are a match to TRBD2. CDR3 size: 15 residues. J was trimmed by 0 bases and V by 4 bases; bases with no gene match: 5. Germline V gene sequence: CDR1 SGDLS, CDR2 YYNGEE. The DNA of the CDR3 is TGTGCCAGCAGCCTTCGAGCGGGGAGCACAGATACGCAGTATTTT. Protein product: CASSLRAGSTDTQYF.